The clone carrying this TCR beta chain was observed a handful of times. The sample is drawn from a study of T-cell reconstitution after alpha-beta-depleted transplantation in children. Preparation of the TCRbeta library involved a method that used unique molecular identifiers. Using its own MiXCR run on the PCR reads, TCRdb lists one record per CDR3 protein. The table has almost 500,000 distinct CDR3 sequences, around 12% seen once; the top ten hold approximately 5.4%. V dropped 3 bases and J dropped 0 bases, with 9 bases sitting between them. Germline CDR1 reads ENHRY; CDR2 reads SYGVKD. The CDR3 runs to 15 residues.

This sequence joins TRBV10-3 and TRBJ2-4; D is perhaps TRBD1 (5 bases). This receptor was taken from a human donor who donated a stem cell graft to a child with combined immunodeficiency. The specimen was PBMCs from the stem cell graft donor, collected from the stem cell graft. The CDR3 DNA reads as TGTGCCATCAGTGACAGGGATGTAGCCAAAAACATTCAGTACTTC. Amino acids: CAISDRDVAKNIQYF.